The 16 T cell receptor beta chains presented below share a single source sample, sequenced in a study of blood T cell repertoires in COVID-19. Assay used: immunoSEQ multiplex PCR; TCRdb lists only in-frame clones, some missing. The repertoire includes some 300,000 clones, roughly 90% of them detected once, and roughly 2.9% sits in the top ten. The sample taken for sequencing was PBMCs or T cells enriched from blood (not recorded which). The receptors shown here come from a woman aged 45-60 years who had been exposed to COVID-19.

This chain connects TRBV7-9 to TRBJ2-2; TRBD1 matches at 10 bases. The CDR3 is 17 residues long. Germline loops: CDR1 SEHNR, CDR2 FQNEAQ (reference sequence). Trimming took 5 bases from V and 2 from J; bases not matched to a gene: 8. The chain's CDR3 is CASSTTTGGANTGELFF. The CDR3 DNA reads as TGTGCCAGCAGCACAACGACAGGGGGCGCCAACACCGGGGAGCTGTTTTTT.

The chain has TRBV19 and TRBJ1-2; weak D call: TRBD1 (5 bases). The CDR3 extends over 11 amino acids. Germline V lookup: CDR1 LNHDA, CDR2 SQIVND (reference sequence). The V and J ends lost 7 bases and 6 bases respectively, with 9 bases between them. CDR3: CASKGRDGYTF. CDR3 DNA sequence: TGTGCCAGTAAGGGGCGTGATGGCTACACCTTC.

This clone showed up just once. The chain couples TRBV5-3 to TRBJ2-3; 13 bases fit TRBD2. TRBV5-3 is known as an ORF, though its function is uncertain. The trim removed 10 bases at V and 2 bases at J, leaving 10 bases unmatched. This CDR3 is 16 amino acids long. The CDR3 region is CADGTSGERDTDTQYF. The CDR3 coding sequence is TGTGCCGATGGGACTAGCGGGGAAAGGGACACAGATACGCAGTATTTT.

The chain is built from TRBV7-6 and TRBJ1-1, with 7 bases fitting TRBD1. Germline V gene sequence: CDR1 SGHVS, CDR2 FNYEAQ. V dropped 5 bases and J dropped 0; count of bases not matched to a gene: 6. CDR3 length: 15 residues. In DNA, the CDR3 is TGTGCCAGCAGCCCGCGGGACAGCATGAACACTGAAGCTTTCTTT. Protein product: CASSPRDSMNTEAFF.

The V and J genes are TRBV7-9 and TRBJ2-7; 10 positions match TRBD1. The V gene's germline CDR1 is SEHNR and CDR2 FQNEAQ (reference sequence). Germline trimming cut 6 bases from V and 6 bases from J; bases unmatched to any gene: 11. The CDR3 has 15 residues. The CDR3 nucleotides are TGTGCCAGCAGTCCTCCAGACAGGGGGCCCCTCGAGCAGTACTTC. Protein product: CASSPPDRGPLEQYF.

The chain couples TRBV19 to TRBJ2-7, with 8 nucleotides matching TRBD2. The length of the CDR3 is 15 residues. V lost 6 bases, J lost 5 bases, and 12 bases stayed unmatched. The germline CDR1 and CDR2 sequences are LNHDA and SQIVND (reference sequence). The CDR3 nucleotides are TGTGCCAGTAGGACTAGAGCGGGGGCAGTGAACGAGCAGTACTTC. It translates to CASRTRAGAVNEQYF.

V usage is TRBV3-1 (or the pseudogene TRBV3-2) and J usage is TRBJ1-2; weak D call: TRBD1 (6 bases). Germline V gene lookup returns CDR1 LGHDT and CDR2 YNNKEL (reference sequence). The ends were cut back, 3 bases at V and 5 bases at J, with 19 bases in the middle. There are 16 residues in the CDR3. The DNA of the CDR3 is TGTGCCAGCAGCCAGGGGGAGGGCAGGGGTTTTTATGGCTACACCTTC. It specifies CASSQGEGRGFYGYTF.

This chain uses TRBV28 with TRBJ2-7; D is perhaps TRBD1 (9 bases). Looked up from germline, CDR1 is MDHEN and CDR2 is SYDVKM. V shed 4 bases and J shed 0 bases, with 25 bases lying between them. This CDR3 is built from 19 residues. The CDR3 reads CASSSSSGGTTGGSYEQYF. As DNA, the CDR3 is TGTGCCAGCAGTTCCTCCTCGGGGGGGACGACAGGGGGCTCCTACGAGCAGTACTTC. Variable domain in full (rest from reference TRBV28 and TRBJ2-7): DVKVTQSSRYLVKRTGEKVFLECVQDMDHENMFWYRQDPGLGLRLIYFSYDVKMKEKGDIPEGYSVSREKKERFSLILESASTNQTSMYLCASSSSSGGTTGGSYEQYFGPGTRLTVT.

The J gene is TRBJ2-1, the V gene TRBV6-1, with a possible D match to TRBD2 (6 bases). Germline V gene data show CDR1 as MNHNS and CDR2 as SASEGT. V was pared by 3 bases and J by 4 bases, with 13 bases between. This CDR3 is built from 15 residues. The CDR3 spells CASSEWDGGYNEQFF. The CDR3 DNA is TGTGCCAGCAGTGAGTGGGACGGGGGTTACAATGAGCAGTTCTTC.

The chain recombines TRBV20-1 with TRBJ1-5; D gene unclear. Germline V gives CDR1 DFQATT, CDR2 SNEGSKA (reference sequence). Trimming pared 6 bases from V and 5 bases from J, leaving 8 bases between. The length of the CDR3 is 11 residues. CDR3 region: CSANGDQPQHF. The CDR3 coding sequence is TGCAGTGCCAACGGTGATCAGCCCCAGCATTTT.

This clone showed up just once. This chain joins TRBV4-2 and TRBJ1-3; possible D gene TRBD1, 5 bases. V gave up 1 base and J gave up 0 bases, with 13 bases separating them. There are 17 residues in the CDR3. Germline values: CDR1 LGHNA, CDR2 YNFKEQ. CDR3 in amino acids: CASSQVWGGDSGNTIYF. The CDR3 nucleotides are TGTGCCAGCAGCCAAGTCTGGGGCGGGGACTCTGGAAACACCATATATTTT.

The chain uses TRBV7-6 and TRBJ2-2; 11 bases align to TRBD2. The junction had 10 bases not matched to a gene; V was cut back by 5 bases and J by 5 bases. Per germline, CDR1 SGHVS and CDR2 FNYEAQ. The CDR3 is made up of 17 amino acids. The CDR3 reads CASSPRSGGVGTGELFF. In DNA, the CDR3 is TGTGCCAGCAGCCCGCGTAGCGGGGGGGTTGGTACCGGGGAGCTGTTTTTT.

The rearrangement links TRBV28 to TRBJ1-2; maybe TRBD1 (6 bases). Trimming pared 6 bases from V and 8 bases from J, leaving 16 bases between. Germline values: CDR1 MDHEN, CDR2 SYDVKM. The CDR3 has 13 residues. For the CDR3, the DNA is TGTGCCAGCAGAGCGGACAGTCATTGGGGCTACACCTTC. Protein product: CASRADSHWGYTF.

This clone is a singleton in its sample. The chain links TRBV28 to TRBJ1-5; D is possibly TRBD1 (5 bases). This CDR3 is built from 14 residues. CDR1 is MDHEN and CDR2 is SYDVKM in the germline V gene. V dropped 4 bases and J dropped 3 bases, with 10 bases sitting between them. CDR3 amino acids: CASSSLGVNQPQHF. Here the CDR3 DNA reads TGTGCCAGCAGTTCCCTAGGGGTCAATCAGCCCCAGCATTTT.

The chain has TRBV7-2 and TRBJ1-6, with 9 bases aligning to TRBD1. The V gene's germline CDR1 is SGHTA and CDR2 FQGNSA. This CDR3 is built from 16 residues. The V and J ends lost 3 bases and 6 bases, in that order; junction bases with no gene match: 6. Here the CDR3 DNA reads TGTGCCAGCAGCTTTACTATGACAGGGGGTAATTCACCCCTCCACTTT. Protein sequence: CASSFTMTGGNSPLHF. The full variable domain, with the rest looked up from reference TRBV7-2 and TRBJ1-6, is GAGVSQSPSNKVTEKGKDVELRCDPISGHTALYWYRQSLGQGLEFLIYFQGNSAPDKSGLPSDRFSAERTGGSVSTLTIQRTQQEDSAVYLCASSFTMTGGNSPLHFGNGTRLTVT.

J is TRBJ2-3 and V is TRBV5-8; maybe TRBD2 (5 bases). CDR1 and CDR2 from the germline V gene are SGHTS and YDEGEE. Trimming took 0 bases from V and 1 from J, leaving 12 bases between them. There are 16 residues in the CDR3. Here the CDR3 DNA reads TGTGCCAGCAGCTTGGAGTCGGTGCGGGGCACAGATACGCAGTATTTT. This sequence encodes CASSLESVRGTDTQYF. The full variable domain, completed using reference TRBV5-8 and TRBJ2-3, is EAGVTQSPTHLIKTRGQQATLRCSPISGHTSVYWYQQALGLGLQFLLWYDEGEERNRGNFPPRFSGRQFPNYSSELNVNALELEDSALYLCASSLESVRGTDTQYFGPGTRLTVL.